This record concerns one T cell receptor beta chain sequence. It lacks a known antigen. Per-base qualities were not stored, and no clone one base away is much larger. TCRbeta CDR3 regions were sequenced with the immunoSEQ Assay. After extraction, genomic DNA underwent amplification by bias-controlled multiplex PCR, followed by high-throughput sequencing. In the original analysis: Collapsing and filtering of sequences were performed to quantify the absolute abundance of each unique TCRbeta CDR3 region. T cell fraction was estimated by normalizing TCRbeta template counts to usable DNA, which was measured by amplifying reference genes present in all nucleated cells. Repertoire TCRs were annotated as SARS-CoV-2-specific by exact matching of V gene, CDR3 amino acid sequence and J gene to a known reactive TCR set. The reference SARS-CoV-2 TCR set was derived from MIRA and filtered for enrichment in COVID-19-positive ImmuneCODE repertoires, a step that removed public or cross-reactive TCRs. Using the MIRA antigens, annotated TCRs were further analysed by specific ORF or by position within an ORF. Breadth was defined as annotated unique rearrangements over total unique productive rearrangements; depth was the summed frequency of those rearrangements. TCR breadth was compared between groups using two-sided Wilcoxon rank-sum tests. The clones in this table, taken by TCRdb from immuneACCESS, are in-frame only. Not every clone is retained; where verified, under half of the shortfall comes from an unresolved V gene, and the cause of the rest is unknown. That table supplies the V and J calls and clone size; D and trimming were determined from the DNA. In all, the sample holds about 390,000 clones, and around 85% of those were seen once. Roughly 3.2% of the sample lies in the top ten.

The treatment or condition label here, explained by the study, means: over 15 received Ad26.COV2.S at low or high dose, single or two shots; 5 received placebo; per-sample allocation not given. For vaccine and placebo recipients, the sequenced repertoires came from samples collected on day 63 after the first injection. Cohort 1b enrolled about two dozen adults aged 18-55 years at a single site in Boston, USA, between 29 July and 7 August 2020. Ad26.COV2.S consisted of a replication-incompetent adenovirus type 26 vector by which a prefusion-stabilized SARS-CoV-2 spike protein from the original Wuhan strain was expressed. The data originate from a study of Ad26.COV2.S vaccination and SARS-CoV-2 variants (dated by TCRdb to the early 2020s). In the study overall: Vaccine-arm donors were drawn from COV1001, a multicentre, randomized, double-blind, placebo-controlled phase I-IIa trial of Ad26.COV2.S in healthy adults. Dosing of Ad26.COV2.S was intramuscular, at either 5x10^10 or 1x10^11 viral particles, delivered as one shot or as two shots spaced 56 days apart. Sequencing of the TCRbeta repertoire served to evaluate the specificity and breadth of SARS-CoV-2-reactive T cell receptors following Ad26.COV2.S vaccination. A total of 32 samples were included in the TCR-sequenced set, comprising around 19 Ad26.COV2.S vaccine recipients, 5 placebo recipients and 8 SARS-CoV-2 convalescent individuals. Participants in the trial were split at random into five groups of five each, receiving low-dose or high-dose Ad26.COV2.S once or twice, or else placebo on both occasions. Blinding of investigators to trial group allocation was maintained during experiments and outcome assessment.

The junction shows trimming of 3 bases on V and 3 bases on J, plus 8 bases between the germline ends. Per the germline V gene, MNHNS is the CDR1 and SASEGT is the CDR2. Counted from cysteine to phenylalanine, this CDR3 has 13 amino acids. Solely the CDR3 DNA is kept, with 39 bases framed from the first base. Study-wide findings and limitations: After vaccination, substantial breadth of spike-specific CD8+ and CD4+ T cell responses was reported. Compared with placebo recipients, Ad26.COV2.S recipients showed higher spike-specific TCR breadth (P = 0.0014). The authors noted that total T cell responses may have been underestimated by the TCR breadth and depth analyses. Vaccine and placebo recipients had comparable non-spike TCR breadth, which fits with the vaccine containing only spike. The study was not powered to compare responses between vaccine doses or regimens.

The source is a person between 18 and 60 years old who received the Ad26.COV2.S COVID-19 vaccine or a placebo. The rearrangement joined TRBV6-1 to TRBJ1-1; TRBD1 is possibly the D segment (6 matching bases). The material was peripheral blood, obtained in a trial of Ad26.COV2.S vaccine versus placebo. In nucleotide form, the sequence is TGTGCCAGCAGTGAGACAGGCGACACTGAAGCTTTCTTT. Its product reads: CASSETGDTEAFF.